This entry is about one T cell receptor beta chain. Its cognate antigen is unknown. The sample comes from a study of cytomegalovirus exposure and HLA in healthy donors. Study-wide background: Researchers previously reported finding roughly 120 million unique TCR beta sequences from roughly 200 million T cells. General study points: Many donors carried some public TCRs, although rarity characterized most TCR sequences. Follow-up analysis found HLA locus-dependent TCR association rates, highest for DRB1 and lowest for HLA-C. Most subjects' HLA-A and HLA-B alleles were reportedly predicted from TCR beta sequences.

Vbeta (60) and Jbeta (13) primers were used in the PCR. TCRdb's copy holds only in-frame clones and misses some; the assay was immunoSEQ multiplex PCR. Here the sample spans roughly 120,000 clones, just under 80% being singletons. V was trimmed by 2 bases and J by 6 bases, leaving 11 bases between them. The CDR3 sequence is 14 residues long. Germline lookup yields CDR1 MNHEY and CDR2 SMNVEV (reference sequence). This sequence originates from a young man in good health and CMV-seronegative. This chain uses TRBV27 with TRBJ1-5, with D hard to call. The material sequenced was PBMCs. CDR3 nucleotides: TGTGCCAGCAGTTTACTCGGGGTTGGTCAGCCCCAGCATTTT. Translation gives CASSLLGVGQPQHF.